Each of the 32 T cell receptor beta chains below was sequenced from the same sample in a study of T-cell memory formation after mild COVID-19. Via MiXCR, TCRdb re-called the 5' RACE reads, giving one row per CDR3 protein. The sample has approximately 250,000 distinct CDR3 sequences, approximately 15% seen once. Sequencing was done on a sample of PBMCs or a T cell subset sorted from them (not recorded which). Receptor source: a man between 18 and 35 years old who had mild COVID-19 (a few samples of this study predate the infection). Cell type and time point are not known.

The sample holds a few counts of this clonotype. V usage is TRBV11-2 and J usage is TRBJ2-3; 9 nucleotides match TRBD2. The CDR3 runs 18 residues. Germline V gives CDR1 SGHAT, CDR2 FQNNGV. The J segment lost 3 bases and the V segment lost 0 bases, leaving 10 bases of the junction unmatched. The CDR3 region has the DNA TGTGCCAGCAGCTTAGATATATTCAGCGGGGGGTCAACAGATACGCAGTATTTT. Protein: CASSLDIFSGGSTDTQYF. Based on the CDR3 plus reference TRBV11-2 and TRBJ2-3, the full variable domain is EAGVAQSPRYKIIEKRQSVAFWCNPISGHATLYWYQQILGQGPKLLIQFQNNGVVDDSQLPKDRFSAERLKGVDSTLKIQPAKLEDSAVYLCASSLDIFSGGSTDTQYFGPGTRLTVL.

This clonotype occurred a few times. The chain joins TRBV27 to TRBJ2-7, with D tentatively TRBD1 or TRBD2 (6 bases each). This CDR3 comprises 12 residues. CDR1 MNHEY and CDR2 SMNVEV come from the germline V gene (reference sequence). V dropped 2 bases and J dropped 9 bases, with 11 bases sitting between them. DNA of the CDR3: TGTGCCAGCAGTTTACGGGGGCGAGGGCAGTACTTC. Translation: CASSLRGRGQYF.

This clonotype came up a few times. The genes are TRBV18 and TRBJ1-1; D is unclear. The length of the CDR3 is 13 residues. Germline values: CDR1 KGHSH, CDR2 LQKENI. Between the trimmed V and J ends, which lost 3 bases and 1 base, there was a span of 6 bases. The CDR3 protein is CASSPNSNTEAFF. CDR3 DNA: TGTGCCAGCTCACCGAATTCGAACACTGAAGCTTTCTTT.

This clonotype turned up a few times. The CDR3, as DNA: TGTGCCAGCAGCTTAGACCGGGACGTATATGGCTACACCTTC. Protein: CASSLDRDVYGYTF. V gene TRBV7-9 combines with J gene TRBJ1-2, with D maybe TRBD1 (5 bases). CDR1 SEHNR and CDR2 FQNEAQ come from the germline V gene (reference sequence). V was pared by 1 base and J by 5 bases, with 11 bases between. The CDR3 has 14 residues.

The table lists this clonotype with many counts. V and J are TRBV5-1 and TRBJ2-5; TRBD2 aligns across 7 bases. CDR1 SGHRS and CDR2 YFSETQ come from the germline V gene. The CDR3 covers 12 residues. After removal of 4 bases from V and 5 bases from J, the junction contained 2 bases not matched to a gene. The CDR3, as DNA: TGCGCCAGCAGCCGAGCGGGGGAGACCCAGTACTTC. Its protein is CASSRAGETQYF.

The V call is TRBV5-6, the J call TRBJ2-5, with no clear D. V dropped 4 bases and J dropped 1 base, with 14 bases sitting between them. In germline, CDR1 is SGHDT, CDR2 YYEEEE. The CDR3 length is 15 residues. CDR3 amino acids: CASSLGRWGQETQYF. For the CDR3, the DNA is TGTGCCAGCAGCCTCGGACGGTGGGGCCAAGAGACCCAGTACTTC.

V usage is TRBV15 and J usage is TRBJ2-5; 7 bases fit TRBD2. CDR3 length equals 14 residues. V was clipped by 5 bases and J by 5 bases; unmatched bases: 8. Germline lookup yields CDR1 LNHNV and CDR2 YYDKDF (reference sequence). This CDR3 reads CATSLQRGRETQYF. For the CDR3, the DNA is TGTGCCACCAGCCTTCAGCGGGGCCGGGAGACCCAGTACTTC.

This clonotype was seen only once. The V and J genes are TRBV5-1 and TRBJ2-7; 12 bases are shared with TRBD1. Losses at the gene ends were 3 bases for V and 8 bases for J; bases not matched to a gene: 6. In germline, CDR1 is SGHRS, CDR2 YFSETQ. There are 14 residues in the CDR3. This CDR3 is CASSSGTGGAKQYF. In DNA form, the CDR3 reads TGCGCCAGCAGCTCCGGGACAGGGGGCGCCAAGCAGTACTTC.

The V gene is TRBV29-1, the J gene TRBJ2-7, with 8 bases lining up with TRBD1. CDR3 length: 10 amino acids. The germline V gene encodes CDR1 SQVTM and CDR2 ANQGSEA. Trimming at V came to 7 bases and at J to 5 bases, leaving 1 base not matched to a gene. The CDR3 sequence is CSGDRNEQYV. The CDR3 DNA follows: TGCAGCGGGGACAGGAACGAGCAGTACGTC.

The V call is TRBV5-5, the J call TRBJ2-7; 8 bases match TRBD1. Unmatched junction bases numbered 10, after V lost 1 base and J lost 4 bases. The CDR3 contains 16 residues. Germline V lookup: CDR1 SGHKS, CDR2 YYEKEE (reference sequence). CDR3 amino acids: CASSLYRQGNRYEQYV. DNA for the CDR3: TGTGCCAGCAGCTTGTACCGACAGGGGAATAGGTACGAGCAGTACGTC.

The chain joins TRBV7-9 to TRBJ2-7; TRBD2 is a possible D gene (6 bases). V gave up 5 bases and J gave up 7 bases, with 21 bases separating them. CDR1 and CDR2 from the germline V gene are SEHNR and FQNEAQ (reference sequence). CDR3 length: 15 amino acids. The CDR3 protein is CASSPGSGVAIEQYV. The CDR3 nucleotides are TGTGCCAGCAGCCCGGGCTCGGGGGTGGCCATTGAGCAGTACGTC.

This clonotype has only a few counts. The chain employs TRBV20-1 and TRBJ2-7, with 11 bases that match TRBD2. After removal of 0 bases from V and 5 bases from J, the junction contained 6 bases not matched to a gene. Germline CDR1 DFQATT, CDR2 SNEGSKA (reference sequence). The CDR3 is 15 residues long. Here the CDR3 reads CSARETTSGIDEQYF. The CDR3 DNA is TGCAGTGCTAGAGAGACGACTAGCGGGATAGACGAGCAGTACTTC.

This chain links TRBV7-2 with TRBJ2-3; D unresolved. Germline V gene lookup returns CDR1 SGHTA and CDR2 FQGNSA. The CDR3 covers 15 residues. Trimming pared 4 bases from V and 2 bases from J, leaving 13 bases between. CDR3 sequence: CASSWRATSTDTQYF. CDR3 in DNA: TGTGCCAGCAGCTGGAGAGCCACGTCCACAGATACGCAGTATTTT.

The V call is TRBV6-5, the J call TRBJ1-3, with 8 bases matching TRBD1. V gave up 2 bases and J gave up 2 bases; unmatched junction bases: 5. The CDR3 runs 16 residues. CDR1 is MNHEY, CDR2 SVGAGI, per germline. The CDR3 DNA sequence: TGTGCCAGCAGTTACGCCCGGACAGGGACTGGAAACACCATATATTTT. Amino acids: CASSYARTGTGNTIYF.

The chain employs TRBV6-5 and TRBJ1-6; D might be TRBD1 (5 bases). Germline values: CDR1 MNHEY, CDR2 SVGAGI. CDR3 length: 16 residues. The V and J ends lost 0 bases and 9 bases respectively, with 15 bases between them. CDR3 in DNA: TGTGCCAGCAGTTACTCGGCGGGACGAAAAAGTTCACCCCTCCACTTT. Translated: CASSYSAGRKSSPLHF.

This clonotype has only a few counts. The chain links TRBV27 to TRBJ2-2; 8 positions agree with TRBD2. CDR1 is MNHEY, CDR2 SMNVEV, per germline (reference sequence). The length of the CDR3 is 14 residues. The ends lost 3 bases at V and 7 bases at J; junction bases unmatched: 4. CDR3 in DNA: TGTGCCAGCAGTTTCCGGCGGGGGGACGGGGAGCTGTTTTTT. The encoded protein is CASSFRRGDGELFF.

The V call is TRBV2, the J call TRBJ2-1; D uncertain. CDR1 and CDR2 from the germline V gene are SNHLY and FYNNEI. Trimming left V 8 bases short and J 8 bases short, with 10 bases between. CDR3 length equals 11 residues. The CDR3 DNA is TGTGCCAGCGCCTGGGTGGATGAGCAGTTCTTC. The encoded protein is CASAWVDEQFF.

Many counts were recorded for this clonotype. The chain uses TRBV12-3 or TRBV12-4 and TRBJ1-2; D is ambiguous. The CDR3 has 15 amino acids. V was trimmed by 0 bases and J by 4 bases, leaving 12 bases between them. CDR3 nucleotide sequence: TGTGCCAGCAGTTTAGCGCTAGGCAGGAGCTATGGCTACACCTTC. Translated, it gives CASSLALGRSYGYTF.

This clonotype was seen a few times. V usage is TRBV24-1 and J usage is TRBJ1-2; the D is unclear. Germline CDR1 and CDR2: KGHDR and SFDVKD. The CDR3 is 10 amino acids. The germline V and J ends were trimmed by 9 bases and 6 bases, with 7 bases remaining between them. CDR3 in amino acids: CATPGDGYTF. The CDR3 coding sequence is TGTGCCACCCCAGGCGATGGCTACACCTTC.

This clonotype turned up a few times. The rearrangement joins TRBV7-9 to TRBJ2-5, with D tentatively TRBD1 or TRBD2 (5 bases each). This CDR3 is built from 14 residues. Germline CDR1 SEHNR, CDR2 FQNEAQ (reference sequence). The V end was cut by 6 bases, the J end by 4 bases, with 15 bases between. CDR3 sequence: CASRQPGPTETQYF. CDR3 bases: TGTGCCAGCAGACAGCCGGGGCCGACAGAGACCCAGTACTTC.

Only a few counts were recorded for this clonotype. The chain has TRBV11-2 and TRBJ2-3, with a tentative D call TRBD2 (5 bases). CDR3 length: 12 amino acids. Trimming cost V 4 bases and J 9 bases, with 11 bases left between them. CDR1 SGHAT and CDR2 FQNNGV come from the germline V gene. The chain's CDR3 is CASSYDTGTQYF. CDR3 nucleotides: TGTGCCAGCAGCTATGACACGGGAACGCAGTATTTT.

The gene calls are TRBV20-1 and TRBJ1-3; D remains ambiguous. CDR3 size: 15 residues. V shed 3 bases and J shed 4 bases, with 16 bases lying between them. CDR1 and CDR2 from the germline V gene are DFQATT and SNEGSKA (reference sequence). CDR3 DNA: TGCAGTGCTAGTAATCCCAACGCCCGCGGAAACACCATATATTTT. Translating gives CSASNPNARGNTIYF.

The rearrangement uses TRBV4-1 and TRBJ2-7; D call uncertain. Between the trimmed V and J ends, which lost 1 base and 5 bases, there was a span of 6 bases. Germline lookup yields CDR1 MGHRA and CDR2 YSYEKL. This CDR3 region has 12 residues. The CDR3 bases are TGCGCCAGCAGCCAAGTCGGCGACGAGCAGTACTTC. Translating it yields CASSQVGDEQYF.

This clonotype has only a few counts. The genes are TRBV6-6 and TRBJ2-7; D remains ambiguous. CDR1 is MNHNY and CDR2 is SVGAGI in the germline V gene (reference sequence). V was trimmed by 5 bases and J by 0 bases, leaving 8 bases between them. CDR3 length equals 13 residues. The CDR3 here is CASSSRASYEQYF. DNA of the CDR3: TGTGCCAGCAGTAGTAGGGCCTCCTACGAGCAGTACTTC.

The rearrangement joins TRBV5-8 to TRBJ2-7, with no clear D. Germline-derived CDR1 and CDR2 are SGHTS and YDEGEE. The CDR3 runs 15 residues. Deletions cut 3 bases from V and 3 bases from J, with 16 bases between. CDR3 sequence (DNA): TGTGCCAGCAGCTCCGTCTTGACTGGGGACTACGAGCAGTACGTC. Translating gives CASSSVLTGDYEQYV.

The chain links TRBV6-4 to TRBJ2-7; 7 bases are shared with TRBD1. This CDR3 region has 17 residues. V dropped 8 bases and J dropped 4; count of bases not matched to a gene: 20. The germline V gene encodes CDR1 MRHNA and CDR2 SNTAGT. In DNA, the CDR3 is TGTGCCAGCGAAAGATACTACGGGACAGATGGACTGTACGAGCAGTACGTC. As protein: CASERYYGTDGLYEQYV.

This clonotype was found many times. The chain couples TRBV5-1 to TRBJ2-7; 10 bases line up with TRBD1. CDR1 is SGHRS and CDR2 is YFSETQ in the germline V gene. This CDR3 is 14 amino acids long. J was trimmed by 6 bases and V by 1 base; bases with no gene match: 4. The CDR3 DNA reads as TGCGCCAGCAGCTTGAGAGGGACAGGGGCCGAGCAGTACTTC. Protein product: CASSLRGTGAEQYF.

This chain joins TRBV20-1 and TRBJ1-1; 8 bases agree with TRBD1. The length of the CDR3 is 15 residues. Trimming took 6 bases from V and 5 from J; bases not matched to a gene: 14. Germline-derived CDR1 and CDR2 are DFQATT and SNEGSKA (reference sequence). In DNA form, the CDR3 reads TGCAGTGCGAACACCGTCAGGGGGCCGTGGACTGAAGCTTTCTTT. It encodes CSANTVRGPWTEAFF.

This clonotype came up many times. The chain couples TRBV29-1 to TRBJ2-3; 7 bases map to TRBD1. This CDR3 is 14 amino acids long. The ends lost 6 bases at V and 0 bases at J; junction bases unmatched: 6. Looked up from germline, CDR1 is SQVTM and CDR2 is ANQGSEA. The CDR3, as DNA: TGCAGCGTCGGCCGGGACAGTAGCACAGATACGCAGTATTTT. Its protein product is CSVGRDSSTDTQYF.

This clonotype was recorded a few times. V and J are TRBV7-2 and TRBJ2-3, with TRBD2 matching over 11 bases. This CDR3 region has 15 residues. Germline CDR1 and CDR2: SGHTA and FQGNSA. Trimming took 3 bases from V and 8 from J; bases not matched to a gene: 7. CDR3 loop: CASSLVAGGHGTQYF. CDR3 DNA sequence: TGTGCCAGCAGCTTGGTAGCGGGGGGGCATGGTACGCAGTATTTT.

The chain carries TRBV4-1 and TRBJ2-2; D uncertain. CDR1 and CDR2 (germline): MGHRA, YSYEKL. This CDR3 is built from 14 residues. The V gene lost 3 bases and the J gene lost 4 bases, with 9 bases spanning the gap. Written as DNA, the CDR3 is TGCGCCAGCAGCCACTACGTAGGCACCGGGGAGCTGTTTTTT. It specifies CASSHYVGTGELFF.

In its sample, this clonotype was seen many times. CDR3 DNA: TGTGCCAGCGCTAAGGACAGGGGGCCCTACGAGCAGTACGTC. Amino acid sequence: CASAKDRGPYEQYV. J is TRBJ2-7 and V is TRBV7-2; 11 nucleotides align to TRBD1. The V and J ends lost 8 bases and 2 bases, in that order; junction bases with no gene match: 5. There are 14 residues in the CDR3. The germline gives CDR1 SGHTA, CDR2 FQGNSA.